Listed below are T cell receptor beta chains from one sample, sequenced in a study of blood T cell repertoires in COVID-19. TCRdb's copy holds only in-frame clones and misses some; the assay was immunoSEQ multiplex PCR. The sample lists around 290,000 clones, 88% occurring once. The sequenced sample was PBMCs or T cells enriched from blood (not recorded which). Receptors were obtained from a woman between 25 and 40 years old who had recovered from COVID-19. Each CDR3 is given with its conserved first and last residue. A D gene is named only where the DNA matches it firmly. Clone size is shown for a subset of rows, as once, few, many or a class of expanded clone.

TRBV7-2	TRBD1	TRBJ2-3	-	TGTGCCAGCAGCTTAGAGACAGGGATCACAGATACGCAGTATTTT	CASSLETGITDTQYF
TRBV5-4	TRBD2	TRBJ2-3	-	TGTGCCAGCAGCCCGGGGACTAGCGGGGTCGGGACAGATACGCAGTATTTT	CASSPGTSGVGTDTQYF
TRBV7-9	TRBD1	TRBJ1-1	-	TGTGCCAGCAGCTTACAGGGGGAGAACACTGAAGCTTTCTTT	CASSLQGENTEAFF
TRBV10-3	-	TRBJ1-1	few	TGTGCCATCAGTGAGTATCGGGGGGCAGGCACTGAAGCTTTCTTT	CAISEYRGAGTEAFF
TRBV28	-	TRBJ1-2	-	TGTGCCAGCAGTTTCCTAGGTGGCGGCTACACCTTC	CASSFLGGGYTF
TRBV30	TRBD2	TRBJ2-7	once	TGTGCCTGGCGTACTAGCGACGAGCAGTACTTC	CAWRTSDEQYF
TRBV7-9	-	TRBJ1-4	once	TGTGCCAGCCGACGACAGCAGAATGAAAAACTGTTTTTT	CASRRQQNEKLFF
TRBV27	TRBD1	TRBJ2-7	-	TGTGCCAGCAGTCCGCGTGGGACAGGGGGCCCGTTTGGCTACGAGCAGTACTTC	CASSPRGTGGPFGYEQYF
TRBV29-1	TRBD2	TRBJ2-5	-	TGCAGCGCGACTCTAGCGGGAGAGACCCAGTACTTC	CSATLAGETQYF
TRBV2	TRBD2	TRBJ2-7	-	TGTGCCAGCAGGCAACTAGCGGGAGAATCCCACGAGCAGTACTTC	CASRQLAGESHEQYF
TRBV7-2	TRBD2	TRBJ2-3	-	TGTGCCAGCAGCGCGCGTAGCGGGGGGGGGACAGATACGCAGTATTTT	CASSARSGGGTDTQYF
TRBV7-9	TRBD1	TRBJ1-1	-	TGTGCCAGCAGCTTACCGGGACAGGGGAACACTGAAGCTTTCTTT	CASSLPGQGNTEAFF
TRBV6-5	TRBD1	TRBJ1-6	-	TGTGCCAGCAGTTCCGGGACAGGGAGTTCACCCCTCCACTTT	CASSSGTGSSPLHF
TRBV7-6	-	TRBJ1-5	-	TGTGCCAGCAGCCCTGGTGGACATGATCAGCCCCAGCATTTT	CASSPGGHDQPQHF
TRBV19	TRBD1	TRBJ1-5	-	TGTGCCAGTAGCTCACGGGCGAGTCGACAGGGGGCAGGACAGCCCCAGCATTTT	CASSSRASRQGAGQPQHF
TRBV27	-	TRBJ2-1	once	TGTGCCAGCATTCAGGGGACTACCCTTCACAATGAGCAGTTCTTC	CASIQGTTLHNEQFF
TRBV3-1/TRBV3-2	-	TRBJ1-4	-	TGTGCCAGCAGCCAAAAGGGAGCTAATGAAAAACTGTTTTTT	CASSQKGANEKLFF
TRBV27	-	TRBJ1-2	-	TGTGCCAGCAGTCAGGGTGGCTATGGCTACACCTTC	CASSQGGYGYTF
TRBV4-1	-	TRBJ2-7	-	TGCGCCAGCAGTATTTCGGTCTCCCCCTACGAGCAGTACTTC	CASSISVSPYEQYF
TRBV6-5	-	TRBJ1-1	-	TGTGCCAGCAGTTACTGGGCAGGGAACACTGAAGCTTTCTTT	CASSYWAGNTEAFF
TRBV28	TRBD1	TRBJ2-7	-	TGTGCCAGCAGTTTATTATTAGGGGGCGCGACTGAGCAGTACTTC	CASSLLLGGATEQYF
TRBV10-3	-	TRBJ1-1	-	TGTGCCATCAGTGAGTCGGAGGGCACTGAAGCTTTCTTT	CAISESEGTEAFF
TRBV6-5	-	TRBJ1-1	-	TGTGCCAGCAAGTTCCGGGGGACCTTAGGAGCTTTCTTT	CASKFRGTLGAFF
TRBV7-9	TRBD2	TRBJ2-1	-	TGTGCCAGCAGCTTAACTAGCGGGAGGTCCTACAATGAGCAGTTCTTC	CASSLTSGRSYNEQFF
TRBV2	-	TRBJ2-1	-	TGTGCCAGCAGTGATCCTTACAATGAGCAGTTCTTC	CASSDPYNEQFF
TRBV27	-	TRBJ2-1	-	TGTGCCAGCAGTTTAGGGTCCGGGGTCCATGAGCAGTTCTTC	CASSLGSGVHEQFF
TRBV19	-	TRBJ1-4	-	TGTGCCAGTAGTAATTGGGAGGAACAAAAACTGTTTTTT	CASSNWEEQKLFF
TRBV3-1/TRBV3-2	TRBD2	TRBJ2-3	-	TGTGCCAGCAGCCAAGGACCGGGGGGGAGCACAGATACGCAGTATTTT	CASSQGPGGSTDTQYF
TRBV18	-	TRBJ1-6	-	TGTGCCAGCTCCGACGGGACACCCGGTCGGCCCCTGAATTCACCCCTCCACTTT	CASSDGTPGRPLNSPLHF
TRBV18	-	TRBJ2-6	-	TGTGCCAGCTCACCACCGGGAGGCTCTGGGGCCAACGTCCTGACTTTC	CASSPPGGSGANVLTF
TRBV4-3	-	TRBJ1-3	-	TGCGCCAGCAGCCAAGATTTTAAAGCCTACGGGAACACCATATATTTT	CASSQDFKAYGNTIYF
TRBV9	-	TRBJ2-7	-	TGTGCCAGCAGCGCGGGACATACCACCTACGAGCAGTACTTC	CASSAGHTTYEQYF
TRBV29-1	-	TRBJ2-1	-	TGCAGCGTTTTAAGCAGGCTGGGCAATGAGCAGTTCTTC	CSVLSRLGNEQFF
TRBV6-5	-	TRBJ1-6	-	TGTGCCAGCTGCAGCTCCTATAATTCACCCCTCCACTTT	CASCSSYNSPLHF
TRBV10-2	TRBD1	TRBJ1-2	-	TGCGCCAGCGGACAGGACTATGGCTACACCTTC	CASGQDYGYTF
TRBV30	-	TRBJ1-2	-	TGTGCCTGGAGTGGCCCCGGGAGACCCTATGGCTACACCTTC	CAWSGPGRPYGYTF
TRBV19	-	TRBJ1-2	-	TGTGCCAGTACCCCAGGGACAAACCCTAACTATGGCTACACCTTC	CASTPGTNPNYGYTF
TRBV7-9	TRBD1	TRBJ1-1	-	TGTGCCAGCAGCTCGGGACAGGGCAACACTGAAGCTTTCTTT	CASSSGQGNTEAFF
TRBV27	TRBD2	TRBJ2-1	-	TGTGCCAGCAGTTTAGGACTAGCAACGTACAATGAGCAGTTCTTC	CASSLGLATYNEQFF
TRBV27	-	TRBJ1-1	-	TGTGCCAGCAGTTTAACAGGGATCCGTCCTTACACTGAAGCTTTCTTT	CASSLTGIRPYTEAFF